Sequencing of this TCR beta chain was carried out in a study of T-cell memory formation after mild COVID-19. One entry per CDR3 protein, called by TCRdb with MiXCR from the 5' RACE reads. Of more than 110,000 distinct CDR3 sequences listed, 13% to 15% were seen once; the top ten hold more than 25%. There are 16 residues in the CDR3. The germline V gene has CDR1 SGHDT and CDR2 YYEEEE. V shed 4 bases, J shed 4 bases, and the junction held 7 bases outside the gene matches. The sequence was obtained from an adult woman who had mild COVID-19 (a few samples of this study predate the infection). Cell type and time point are not known. The sample was PBMCs or a T cell subset sorted from them (not recorded which). The J gene is TRBJ2-5, the V gene TRBV5-6; 13 nucleotides align to TRBD2. The CDR3 spells CASSPDGLAGVETQYF. The CDR3 DNA sequence: TGTGCCAGCAGCCCCGATGGACTAGCGGGAGTAGAGACCCAGTACTTC.